Listed below are T cell receptor beta chains from one sample, sequenced in a study of T cells in Graves' hyperthyroidism and ophthalmopathy. TCRdb re-called the multiplex PCR reads with MiXCR, one entry per CDR3 protein. There are 650,000 to 800,000 distinct CDR3 sequences in the sample; approximately 42% occur only once, and roughly 7.2% lies in the top ten. Material for sequencing was peripheral blood or thyroid tissue (not recorded which). These receptors were collected from an adult man with Graves' disease, either hyperthyroidism or ophthalmopathy (not recorded which). Both conserved end residues are part of each CDR3. D genes are given only for firm matches. Only some rows state a clone size, as once, few, many or a class for expanded clones.

v_gene	j_gene	len	d_gene	abundance	CDR3aa	CDR3nt
TRBV29-1	TRBJ1-4	12	-	many	CSVDQGPEKLFF	TGCAGCGTTGACCAGGGACCCGAAAAACTGTTTTTT
TRBV13	TRBJ1-2	12	-	few	CASRSGRDGYTF	TGTGCCAGCAGGTCGGGAAGGGACGGCTACACCTTC
TRBV7-9	TRBJ2-5	15	TRBD1	-	CASSETGDIQETQYF	TGTGCCAGCAGCGAGACAGGGGACATCCAAGAGACCCAGTACTTC
TRBV7-9	TRBJ1-1	13	TRBD1	many	CASSDRGRTEAFF	TGCGCCAGCAGTGACAGGGGGAGGACTGAAGCTTTCTTT
TRBV11-1	TRBJ1-5	15	-	-	CASQVGVEKNQPQHF	TGTGCCTCGCAAGTGGGGGTAGAGAAGAATCAGCCCCAGCATTTT
TRBV19	TRBJ1-1	15	-	-	CASRSEGGLNTEAFF	TGTGCCAGTCGGTCAGAGGGGGGCCTGAACACTGAAGCTTTCTTT
TRBV10-3	TRBJ1-5	15	TRBD1	-	CAISEKTGGNQPQHF	TGTGCCATCAGTGAGAAGACAGGGGGCAATCAGCCCCAGCATTTT
TRBV6-5	TRBJ1-4	15	TRBD1	once	CASSNDRARSEKLFF	TGTGCCAGCAGTAACGACAGGGCGAGGAGCGAAAAACTGTTTTTT
TRBV6-5	TRBJ2-2	14	-	few	CASSYTRNTGELFF	TGTGCCAGCAGTTACACTCGAAACACCGGGGAGCTGTTTTTT
TRBV19	TRBJ1-5	15	TRBD1	many	CASSTQGQGQQPQHF	TGTGCCAGTAGTACCCAAGGACAGGGACAACAGCCCCAGCATTTT
TRBV29-1	TRBJ2-7	16	TRBD2	many	CSVDGRLAGTSYEQYF	TGCAGCGTTGACGGGAGACTAGCGGGCACCTCCTACGAGCAGTACTTC
TRBV15	TRBJ1-5	14	-	many	CATSRGSGNQPQHF	TGTGCCACCAGCAGGGGCTCGGGCAATCAGCCCCAGCATTTT
TRBV29-1	TRBJ1-1	12	-	many	CSVEDAQIEAFF	TGCAGCGTTGAAGACGCGCAGATTGAAGCTTTCTTT
TRBV15	TRBJ2-5	17	-	many	CATSRYSSVQTQETQYF	TGTGCCACCAGCAGATACAGCTCGGTCCAGACTCAAGAGACCCAGTACTTC
TRBV20-1	TRBJ2-5	12	-	many	CSASRGQETQYF	TGCAGTGCTAGTCGTGGTCAAGAGACCCAGTACTTC
TRBV20-1	TRBJ2-5	15	TRBD2	few	CSASQLAVRGETQYF	TGCAGTGCTAGCCAACTAGCGGTGAGGGGAGAGACCCAGTACTTC
TRBV7-9	TRBJ2-2	13	-	few	CASSLDVTGELFF	TGTGCCAGCAGCTTAGACGTAACCGGGGAGCTGTTTTTT
TRBV11-2	TRBJ2-5	16	TRBD1	-	CASSSGGGGVQETQYF	TGTGCCAGCAGCTCAGGGGGCGGAGGGGTGCAAGAGACCCAGTACTTC
TRBV20-1	TRBJ1-1	10	-	-	CSARDELFFF	TGCAGTGCTAGAGACGAGCTGTTTTTCTTT
TRBV19	TRBJ1-6	16	-	few	CASERTDISYNSPLHF	TGTGCCAGCGAAAGGACGGACATCTCCTATAATTCACCCCTCCACTTT